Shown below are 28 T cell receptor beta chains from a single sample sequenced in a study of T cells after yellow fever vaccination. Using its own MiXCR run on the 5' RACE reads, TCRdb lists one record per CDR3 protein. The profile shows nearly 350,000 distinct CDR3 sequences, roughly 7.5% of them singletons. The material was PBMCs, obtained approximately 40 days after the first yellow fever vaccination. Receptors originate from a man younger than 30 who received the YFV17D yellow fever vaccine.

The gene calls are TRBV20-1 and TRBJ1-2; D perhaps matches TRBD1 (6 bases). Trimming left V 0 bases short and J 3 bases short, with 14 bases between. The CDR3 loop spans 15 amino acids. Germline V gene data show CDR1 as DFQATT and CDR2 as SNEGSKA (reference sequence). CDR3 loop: CSARDMAGADYGYTF. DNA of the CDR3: TGCAGTGCTAGAGATATGGCAGGGGCAGACTATGGCTACACCTTC.

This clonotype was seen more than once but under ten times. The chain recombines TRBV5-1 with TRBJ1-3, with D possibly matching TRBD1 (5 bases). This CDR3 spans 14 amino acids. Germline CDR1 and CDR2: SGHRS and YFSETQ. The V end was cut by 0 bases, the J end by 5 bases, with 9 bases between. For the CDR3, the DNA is TGCGCCAGCAGCTTGGGGGACCCTCGAAACACCATATATTTT. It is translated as CASSLGDPRNTIYF.

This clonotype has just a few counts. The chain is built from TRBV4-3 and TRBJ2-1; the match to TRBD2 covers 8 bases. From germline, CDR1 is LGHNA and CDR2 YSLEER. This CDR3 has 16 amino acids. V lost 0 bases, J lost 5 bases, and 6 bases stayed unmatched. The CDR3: CASSQEVGRGDNEQFF. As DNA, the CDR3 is TGCGCCAGCAGCCAAGAAGTCGGGCGGGGGGACAATGAGCAGTTCTTC.

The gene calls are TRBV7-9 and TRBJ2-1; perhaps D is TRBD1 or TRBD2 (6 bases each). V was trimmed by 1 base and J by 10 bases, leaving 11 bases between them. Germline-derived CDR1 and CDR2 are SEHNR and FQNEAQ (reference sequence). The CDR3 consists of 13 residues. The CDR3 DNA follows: TGTGCCAGCAGCTTAGTACGGGGGCGGGAGCAGTTCTTC. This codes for CASSLVRGREQFF.

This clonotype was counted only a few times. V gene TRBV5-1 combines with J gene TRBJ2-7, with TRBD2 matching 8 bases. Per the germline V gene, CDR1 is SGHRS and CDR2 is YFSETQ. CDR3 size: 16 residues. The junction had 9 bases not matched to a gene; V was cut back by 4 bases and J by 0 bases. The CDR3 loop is CASSRNSGGSSYEQYF. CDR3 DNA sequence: TGCGCCAGCAGCAGGAACTCGGGGGGGAGCTCCTACGAGCAGTACTTC. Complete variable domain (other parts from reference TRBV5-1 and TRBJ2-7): KAGVTQTPRYLIKTRGQQVTLSCSPISGHRSVSWYQQTPGQGLQFLFEYFSETQRNKGNFPGRFSGRQFSNSRSEMNVSTLELGDSALYLCASSRNSGGSSYEQYFGPGTRLTVT.

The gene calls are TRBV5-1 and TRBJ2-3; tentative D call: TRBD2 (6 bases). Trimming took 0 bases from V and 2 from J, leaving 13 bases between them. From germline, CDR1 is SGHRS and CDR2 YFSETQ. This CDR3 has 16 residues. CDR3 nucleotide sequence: TGCGCCAGCAGCTTGGCCGGTACTAGCCTCACAGATACGCAGTATTTT. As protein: CASSLAGTSLTDTQYF.

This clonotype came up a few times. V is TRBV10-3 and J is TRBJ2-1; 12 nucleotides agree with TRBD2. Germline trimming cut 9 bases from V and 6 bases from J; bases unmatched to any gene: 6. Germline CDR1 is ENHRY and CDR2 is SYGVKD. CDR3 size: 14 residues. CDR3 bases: TGTGCCATAGCTAGCGGGGGGGCCATCAATGAGCAGTTCTTC. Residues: CAIASGGAINEQFF.

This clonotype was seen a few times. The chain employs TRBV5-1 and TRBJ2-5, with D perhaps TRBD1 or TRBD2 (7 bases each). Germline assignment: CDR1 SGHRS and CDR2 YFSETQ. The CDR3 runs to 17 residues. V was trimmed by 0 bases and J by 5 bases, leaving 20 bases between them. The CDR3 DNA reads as TGCGCCAGCAGCTTGGCCGAGGCAGGGGGGGCTTTGGAGACCCAGTACTTC. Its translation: CASSLAEAGGALETQYF.

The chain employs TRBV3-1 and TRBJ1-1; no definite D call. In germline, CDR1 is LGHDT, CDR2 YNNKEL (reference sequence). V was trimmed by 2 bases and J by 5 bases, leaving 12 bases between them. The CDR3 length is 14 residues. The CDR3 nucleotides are TGTGCCAGCAGCCAACAAAGGGAGTGGACTGAAGCTTTCTTT. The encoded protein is CASSQQREWTEAFF.

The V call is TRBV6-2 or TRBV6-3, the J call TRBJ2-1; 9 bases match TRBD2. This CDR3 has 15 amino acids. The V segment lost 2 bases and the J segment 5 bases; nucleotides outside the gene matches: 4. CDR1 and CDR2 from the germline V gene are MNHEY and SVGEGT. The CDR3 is CASSYGAGGHNEQFF. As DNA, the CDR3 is TGTGCCAGCAGTTACGGAGCGGGGGGCCACAATGAGCAGTTCTTC.

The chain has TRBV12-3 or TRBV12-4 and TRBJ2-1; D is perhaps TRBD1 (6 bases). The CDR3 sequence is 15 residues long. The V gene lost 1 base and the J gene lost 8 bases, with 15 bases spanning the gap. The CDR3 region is CASSLEAGVLDEQFF. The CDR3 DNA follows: TGTGCCAGCAGTTTAGAGGCAGGGGTCCTGGATGAGCAGTTCTTC.

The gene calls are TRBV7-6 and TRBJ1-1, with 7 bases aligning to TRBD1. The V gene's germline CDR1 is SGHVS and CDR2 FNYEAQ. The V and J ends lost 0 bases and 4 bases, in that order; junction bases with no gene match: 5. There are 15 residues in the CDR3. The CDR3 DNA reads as TGTGCCAGCAGCTTAGCCCCTACAGGGGCCACTGAAGCTTTCTTT. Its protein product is CASSLAPTGATEAFF.

The CDR3 spells CASSLWQGNQPQHF. Written as DNA, the CDR3 is TGTGCCAGCAGTTTATGGCAGGGGAATCAGCCCCAGCATTTT. This chain joins TRBV27 and TRBJ1-5; D perhaps matches TRBD1 (6 bases). V lost 1 base and J lost 4, with 8 bases in between. Germline values: CDR1 MNHEY, CDR2 SMNVEV (reference sequence). The CDR3 consists of 14 residues.

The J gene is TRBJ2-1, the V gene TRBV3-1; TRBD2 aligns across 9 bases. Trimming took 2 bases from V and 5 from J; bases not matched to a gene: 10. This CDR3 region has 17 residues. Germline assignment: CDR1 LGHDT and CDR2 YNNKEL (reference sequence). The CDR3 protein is CASSQLFRTSGHNEQFF. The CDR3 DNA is TGTGCCAGCAGCCAACTATTCCGCACTAGCGGGCACAATGAGCAGTTCTTC.

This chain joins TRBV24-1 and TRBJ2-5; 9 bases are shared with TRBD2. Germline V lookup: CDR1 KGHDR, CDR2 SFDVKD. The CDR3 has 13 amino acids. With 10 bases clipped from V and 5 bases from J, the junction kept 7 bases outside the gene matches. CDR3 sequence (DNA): TGTGCCACATCGGCGGGGGGGCTCGAGACCCAGTACTTC. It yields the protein CATSAGGLETQYF.

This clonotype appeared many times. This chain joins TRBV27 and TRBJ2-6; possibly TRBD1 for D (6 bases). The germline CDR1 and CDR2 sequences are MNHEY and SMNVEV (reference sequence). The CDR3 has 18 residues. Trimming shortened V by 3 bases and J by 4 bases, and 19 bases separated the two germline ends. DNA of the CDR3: TGTGCCAGCAGTTTGACAGGCCCTCGGTCGGGAGGGGCCAACGTCCTGACTTTC. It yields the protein CASSLTGPRSGGANVLTF.

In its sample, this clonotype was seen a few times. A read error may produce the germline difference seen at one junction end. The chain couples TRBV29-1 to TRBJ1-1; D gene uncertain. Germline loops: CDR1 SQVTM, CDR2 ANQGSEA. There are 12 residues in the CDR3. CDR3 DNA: TGCAGCGTTCAGACCCGTAACATTGAAGCTTTCTTT. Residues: CSVQTRNIEAFF.

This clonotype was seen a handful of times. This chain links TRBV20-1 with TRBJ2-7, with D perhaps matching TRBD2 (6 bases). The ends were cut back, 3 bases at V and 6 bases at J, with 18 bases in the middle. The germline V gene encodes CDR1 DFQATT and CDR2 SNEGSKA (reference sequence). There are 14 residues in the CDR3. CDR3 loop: CSASPFGGVGEQYF. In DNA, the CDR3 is TGCAGTGCTAGTCCGTTTGGAGGGGTGGGCGAGCAGTACTTC.

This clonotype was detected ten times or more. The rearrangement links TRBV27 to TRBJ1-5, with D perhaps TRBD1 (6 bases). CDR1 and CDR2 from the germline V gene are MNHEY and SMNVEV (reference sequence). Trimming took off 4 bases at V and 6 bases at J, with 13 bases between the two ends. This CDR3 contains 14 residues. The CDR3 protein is CASSWEPGVQPQHF. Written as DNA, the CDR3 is TGTGCCAGCAGTTGGGAACCAGGGGTTCAGCCCCAGCATTTT.

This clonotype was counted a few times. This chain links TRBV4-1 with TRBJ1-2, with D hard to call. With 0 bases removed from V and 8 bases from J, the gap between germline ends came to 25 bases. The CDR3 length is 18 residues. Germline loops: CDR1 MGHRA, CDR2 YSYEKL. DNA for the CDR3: TGCGCCAGCAGCCAAGAGGAAAGATCCGGGCCCTCCAAAAAGGGCTACACCTTC. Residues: CASSQEERSGPSKKGYTF.

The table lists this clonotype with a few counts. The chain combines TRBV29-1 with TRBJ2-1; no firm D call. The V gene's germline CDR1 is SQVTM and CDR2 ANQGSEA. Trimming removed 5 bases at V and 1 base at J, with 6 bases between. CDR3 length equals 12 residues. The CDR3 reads CSVSHSYNEQFF. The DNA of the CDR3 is TGCAGCGTTTCTCATTCCTACAATGAGCAGTTCTTC.

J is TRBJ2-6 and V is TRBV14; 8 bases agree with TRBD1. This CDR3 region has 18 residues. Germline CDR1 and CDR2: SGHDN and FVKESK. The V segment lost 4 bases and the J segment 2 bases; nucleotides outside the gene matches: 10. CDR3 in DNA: TGTGCCAGCAGCCGAGGACAGGGTGTATCCCCTGGGGCCAACGTCCTGACTTTC. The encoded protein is CASSRGQGVSPGANVLTF.

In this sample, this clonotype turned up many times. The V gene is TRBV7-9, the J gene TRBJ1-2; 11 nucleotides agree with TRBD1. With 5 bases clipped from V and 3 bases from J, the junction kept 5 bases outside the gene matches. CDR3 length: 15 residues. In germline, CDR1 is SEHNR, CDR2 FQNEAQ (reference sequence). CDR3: CASSPGQGADYGYTF. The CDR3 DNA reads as TGTGCCAGCAGCCCCGGACAGGGGGCAGACTATGGCTACACCTTC.

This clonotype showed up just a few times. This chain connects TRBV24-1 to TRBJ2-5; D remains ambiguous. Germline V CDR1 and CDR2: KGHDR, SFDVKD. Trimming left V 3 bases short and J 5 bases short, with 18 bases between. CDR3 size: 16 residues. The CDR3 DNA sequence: TGTGCCACCAGTGATCTCCCCGGCTCGCGGTGGGAGACCCAGTACTTC. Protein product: CATSDLPGSRWETQYF.

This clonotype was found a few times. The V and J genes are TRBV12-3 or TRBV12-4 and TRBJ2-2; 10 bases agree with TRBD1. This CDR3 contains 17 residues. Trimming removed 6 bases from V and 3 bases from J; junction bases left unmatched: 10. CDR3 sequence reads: CASRPRGGTGDTGELFF. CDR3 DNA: TGTGCCAGCAGACCTAGGGGGGGGACAGGGGACACCGGGGAGCTGTTTTTT.

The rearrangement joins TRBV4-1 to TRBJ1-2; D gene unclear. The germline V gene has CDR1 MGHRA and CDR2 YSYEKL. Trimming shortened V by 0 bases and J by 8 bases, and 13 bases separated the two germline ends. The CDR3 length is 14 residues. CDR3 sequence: CASSQESRIHGYTF. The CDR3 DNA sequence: TGCGCCAGCAGCCAAGAGTCCAGAATCCACGGCTACACCTTC.

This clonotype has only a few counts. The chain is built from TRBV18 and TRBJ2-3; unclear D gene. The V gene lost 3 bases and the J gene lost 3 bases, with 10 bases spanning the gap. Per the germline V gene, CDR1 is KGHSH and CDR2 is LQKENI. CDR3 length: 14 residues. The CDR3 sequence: CASSPQDGTDTQYF. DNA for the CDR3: TGTGCCAGCTCACCGCAGGACGGAACAGATACGCAGTATTTT.

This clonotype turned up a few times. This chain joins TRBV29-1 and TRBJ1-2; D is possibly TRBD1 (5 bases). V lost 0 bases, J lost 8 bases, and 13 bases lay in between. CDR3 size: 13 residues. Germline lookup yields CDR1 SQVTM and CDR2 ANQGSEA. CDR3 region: CSVEDRGTGGYTF. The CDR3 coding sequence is TGCAGCGTTGAAGATAGAGGGACGGGGGGCTACACCTTC.